This record looks at one TCR beta chain sequence and its context. Its antigen is unknown. The CDR3 runs 16 residues. Germline assignment: CDR1 SGHTA and CDR2 FQGTGA. With 0 bases removed from V and 4 bases from J, the gap between germline ends came to 13 bases. The sample's treatment: AdE1-LMPpoly-expanded autologous EBV-specific T-cell therapy followed by anti-PD-1 nivolumab. This sample was taken from a study of EBV T-cell therapy then PD-1 blockade in nasopharyngeal carcinoma. TCRdb's copy holds only in-frame clones and misses some; the assay was immunoSEQ multiplex PCR. The table records under 20,000 clones, roughly 83% of them present only once.

The chain couples TRBV7-3 to TRBJ2-1, with D tentatively TRBD1 (6 bases). The source was CD8+ T cells from blood, collected at roughly day 33 from a patient whose treatment included autologous EBV-specific T cells and nivolumab. The sequence derives from a man in his forties or fifties with nasopharyngeal carcinoma. The CDR3 reads CASSLTGATGYNEQFF. The CDR3, as DNA: TGTGCCAGCAGCTTAACGGGGGCCACAGGGTACAATGAGCAGTTCTTC. Supplemented by reference TRBV7-3 and TRBJ2-1, the full variable domain reads GAGVSQTPSNKVTEKGKYVELRCDPISGHTALYWYRQSLGQGPEFLIYFQGTGAADDSGLPNDRFFAVRPEGSVSTLKIQRTERGDSAVYLCASSLTGATGYNEQFFGPGTRLTVL.